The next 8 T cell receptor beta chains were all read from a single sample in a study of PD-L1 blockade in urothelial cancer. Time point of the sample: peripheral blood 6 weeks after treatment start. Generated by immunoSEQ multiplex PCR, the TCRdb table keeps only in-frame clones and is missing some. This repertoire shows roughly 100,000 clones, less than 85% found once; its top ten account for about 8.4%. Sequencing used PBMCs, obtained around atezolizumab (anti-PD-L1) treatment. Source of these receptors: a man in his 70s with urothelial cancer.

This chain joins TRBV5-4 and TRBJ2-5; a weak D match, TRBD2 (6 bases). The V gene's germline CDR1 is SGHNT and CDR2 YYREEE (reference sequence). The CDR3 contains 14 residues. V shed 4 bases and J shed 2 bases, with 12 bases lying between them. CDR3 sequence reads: CASSRGLEQETQYF. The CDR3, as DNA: TGTGCCAGCAGCCGGGGACTTGAACAAGAGACCCAGTACTTC.

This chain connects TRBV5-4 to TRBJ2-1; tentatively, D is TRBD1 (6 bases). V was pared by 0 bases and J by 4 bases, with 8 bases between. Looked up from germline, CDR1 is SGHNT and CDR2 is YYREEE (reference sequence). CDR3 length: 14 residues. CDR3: CASSLDRDYNEQFF. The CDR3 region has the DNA TGTGCCAGCAGCTTGGACAGGGATTACAATGAGCAGTTCTTC.

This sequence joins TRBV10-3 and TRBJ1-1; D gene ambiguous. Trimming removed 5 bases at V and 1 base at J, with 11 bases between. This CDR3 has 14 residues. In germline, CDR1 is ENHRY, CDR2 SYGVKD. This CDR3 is CAISIEGPNTEAFF. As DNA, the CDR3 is TGTGCCATCAGTATCGAGGGCCCGAACACTGAAGCTTTCTTT.

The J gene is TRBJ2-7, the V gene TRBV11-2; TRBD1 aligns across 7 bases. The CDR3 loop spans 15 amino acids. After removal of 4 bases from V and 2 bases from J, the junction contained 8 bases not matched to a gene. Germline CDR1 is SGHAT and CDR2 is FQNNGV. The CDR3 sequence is CASSSGTATPYEQYF. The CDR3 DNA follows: TGTGCCAGCAGCTCCGGGACAGCAACCCCCTACGAGCAGTACTTC.

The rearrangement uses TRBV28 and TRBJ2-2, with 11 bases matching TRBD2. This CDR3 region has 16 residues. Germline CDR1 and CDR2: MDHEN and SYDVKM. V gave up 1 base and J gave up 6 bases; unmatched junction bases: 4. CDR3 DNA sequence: TGTGCCAGCAGTTTATCAGGGACTAGCGGAGCCGGGGAGCTGTTTTTT. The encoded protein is CASSLSGTSGAGELFF.

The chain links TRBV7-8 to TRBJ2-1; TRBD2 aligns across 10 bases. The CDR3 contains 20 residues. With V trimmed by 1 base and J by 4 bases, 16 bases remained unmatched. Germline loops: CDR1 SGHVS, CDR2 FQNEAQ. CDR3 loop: CASSLEPPPSLAGEYNEQFF. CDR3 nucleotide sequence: TGTGCCAGCAGCTTAGAACCCCCCCCCTCTCTAGCGGGAGAGTACAATGAGCAGTTCTTC. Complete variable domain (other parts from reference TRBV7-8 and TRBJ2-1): GAGVSQSPRYKVAKRGQDVALRCDPISGHVSLFWYQQALGQGPEFLTYFQNEAQLDKSGLPSDRFFAERPEGSVSTLKIQRTQQEDSAVYLCASSLEPPPSLAGEYNEQFFGPGTRLTVL.

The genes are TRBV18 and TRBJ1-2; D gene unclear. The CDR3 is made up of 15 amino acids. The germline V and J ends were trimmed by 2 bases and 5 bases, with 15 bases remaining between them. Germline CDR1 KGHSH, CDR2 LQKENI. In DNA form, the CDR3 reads TGTGCCAGCTCACCAAATGGTGCCAGGATGTATGGCTACACCTTC. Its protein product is CASSPNGARMYGYTF. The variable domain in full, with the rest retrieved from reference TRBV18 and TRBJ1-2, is NAGVMQNPRHLVRRRGQEARLRCSPMKGHSHVYWYRQLPEEGLKFMVYLQKENIIDESGMPKERFSAEFPKEGPSILRIQQVVRGDSAAYFCASSPNGARMYGYTFGSGTRLTVV.

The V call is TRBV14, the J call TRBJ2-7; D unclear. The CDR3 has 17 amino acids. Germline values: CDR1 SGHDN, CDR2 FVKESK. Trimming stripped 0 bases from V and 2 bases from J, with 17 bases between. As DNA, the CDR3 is TGTGCCAGCAGCCAAGATCTCTCCCCAGGTTTCCCCTACGAGCAGTACTTC. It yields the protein CASSQDLSPGFPYEQYF.